The 9 T cell receptor beta chains reported below all come from one sample, sequenced in a study of CD8+CD57+ T cells in acquired aplastic anemia. It was genomic DNA that served as the template for profiling TCR beta VDJ and CDR3. MiXCR, run by TCRdb on the reads, gives a single entry per CDR3 protein. This sample has about 180,000 distinct CDR3 sequences, with 48% found just once. Patients who underwent sequencing had shown CD8+CD57+ cell expansion by flow cytometry. The specimen sequenced was sorted CD4+, CD8+, or CD8+CD57+ T cells (not recorded which) from PBMCs. All receptors come from a human donor with aplastic anemia.

A remark on this clonotype: This CDR3 fails to terminate in the conserved phenylalanine or tryptophan, so it likely reflects a read error. The rearrangement uses TRBV10-3 and TRBJ2-1; D may match TRBD1 or TRBD2 (5 bases each). CDR1 is ENHRY, CDR2 SYGVKD, per germline. V lost 8 bases, J lost 11 bases, and 22 bases lay in between. This CDR3 comprises 14 residues. For the CDR3, the DNA is TGTGCCATCGGAAGTGGGGACGTGCGGTCGAAGCAGTTCCTC. Residues: CAIGSGDVRSKQFL.

This clonotype was counted ten times or more. The CDR3 loop reads CASSPHSGGAGETQYF. The CDR3 region has the DNA TGTGCCAGCAGCCCGCATTCTGGGGGCGCGGGAGAGACCCAGTACTTC. The J gene is TRBJ2-5, the V gene TRBV5-4; the D gene is possibly TRBD1 (6 bases). Trimming removed 4 bases at V and 4 bases at J, with 20 bases between. This CDR3 region has 16 residues. Germline-derived CDR1 and CDR2 are SGHNT and YYREEE (reference sequence).

This chain links TRBV2 with TRBJ2-6; D is unresolved. Germline V lookup: CDR1 SNHLY, CDR2 FYNNEI. V was cut by 5 bases and J by 0 bases, with 8 bases left in between. The CDR3 consists of 15 residues. The CDR3 DNA reads as TGTGCCAGCAGTAAGATCTCCTCTGGGGCCAACGTCCTGACTTTC. It specifies CASSKISSGANVLTF.

This clonotype has at least ten counts. This chain uses TRBV6-4 with TRBJ2-7, with a possible D match to TRBD1 (5 bases). CDR1 and CDR2 from the germline V gene are MRHNA and SNTAGT. The CDR3 length is 13 residues. Trimming shortened V by 4 bases and J by 4 bases, and 11 bases separated the two germline ends. The DNA of the CDR3 is TGTGCCAGCAGTGCGGCAGGGAATTACGAGCAGTACTTC. It translates to CASSAAGNYEQYF.

This clonotype was picked up a small number of times. The V gene is TRBV28, the J gene TRBJ2-7; 9 bases match TRBD2. This CDR3 has 14 residues. Germline V gene data show CDR1 as MDHEN and CDR2 as SYDVKM. V lost 5 bases and J lost 3; bases outside the gene matches: 5. In DNA, the CDR3 is TGTGCCAGCAGTCCCCGCGGGGGGGACTACGAGCAGTACTTC. Translation: CASSPRGGDYEQYF.

This clonotype was recorded at least ten times. The chain uses TRBV20-1 and TRBJ2-1, with 11 bases fitting TRBD2. Germline CDR1 and CDR2: DFQATT and SNEGSKA (reference sequence). The CDR3 loop spans 15 amino acids. The V and J ends lost 5 bases and 2 bases, in that order; junction bases with no gene match: 5. The CDR3 DNA reads TGCAGTGCTCCCATAGCGGGAGGGACCTACAATGAGCAGTTCTTC. This codes for CSAPIAGGTYNEQFF.

This clonotype showed up just once. V usage is TRBV6-4 and J usage is TRBJ1-1; D unresolved. Trimming left V 6 bases short and J 4 bases short, with 15 bases between. The V gene's germline CDR1 is MRHNA and CDR2 SNTAGT. The CDR3 extends over 14 amino acids. CDR3 bases: TGTGCCAGCAGGCTTGGGGAGCAAAGCACTGAAGCTTTCTTT. Residues: CASRLGEQSTEAFF.

This clonotype was counted a single time. A junction end diverges from the germline sequence, so it may reflect a read error. CDR3 bases: TGTGCCAGCAGCTTACGGACTAGCGTCCTTCCCGAGTCCTACGAGCAGCACTTC. It yields the protein CASSLRTSVLPESYEQHF. The chain combines TRBV7-6 with TRBJ2-7, with 9 bases lining up with TRBD2. CDR1 SGHVS and CDR2 FNYEAQ come from the germline V gene. CDR3 length: 18 amino acids.

The chain couples TRBV5-6 to TRBJ1-1; no clear D gene. The V end lost 4 bases, the J end lost 3 bases, and 7 bases lay between the germline ends. Germline CDR1 SGHDT, CDR2 YYEEEE. This CDR3 spans 12 amino acids. The CDR3 coding sequence is TGTGCCAGCAGCGTGAGAGACACTGAAGCTTTCTTT. Its protein is CASSVRDTEAFF. The variable domain in full, completed from reference TRBV5-6 and TRBJ1-1, reads DAGVTQSPTHLIKTRGQQVTLRCSPKSGHDTVSWYQQALGQGPQFIFQYYEEEERQRGNFPDRFSGHQFPNYSSELNVNALLLGDSALYLCASSVRDTEAFFGQGTRLTVV.